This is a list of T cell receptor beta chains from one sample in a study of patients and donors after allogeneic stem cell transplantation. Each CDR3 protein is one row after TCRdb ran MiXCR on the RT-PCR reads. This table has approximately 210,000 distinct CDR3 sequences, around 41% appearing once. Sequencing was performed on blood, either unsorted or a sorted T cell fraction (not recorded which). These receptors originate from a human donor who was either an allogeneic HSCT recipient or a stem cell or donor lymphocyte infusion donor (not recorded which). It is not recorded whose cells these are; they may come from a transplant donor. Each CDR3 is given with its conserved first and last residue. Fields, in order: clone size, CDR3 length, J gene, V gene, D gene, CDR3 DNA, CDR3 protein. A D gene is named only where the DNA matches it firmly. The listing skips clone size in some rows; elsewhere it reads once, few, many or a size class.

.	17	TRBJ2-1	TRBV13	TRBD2	TGTGCCAGCAGCTTAGGACTAGCGGCTAGCTCCTACAATGAGCAGTTCTTC	CASSLGLAASSYNEQFF
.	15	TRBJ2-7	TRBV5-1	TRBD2	TGCGCCAGCAGCTTGGTGTGGAGCGGGGGCTACGAGCAGTACTTC	CASSLVWSGGYEQYF
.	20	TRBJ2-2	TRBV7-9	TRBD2	TGTGCCAGCAGCAGCACCGGGACTAGCGGGAGTACTGGGAACACCGGGGAGCTGTTTTTT	CASSSTGTSGSTGNTGELFF
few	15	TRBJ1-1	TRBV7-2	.	TGTGCCAGCAGCTTAGAGGCAGCCTCGAACACTGAAGCTTTCTTT	CASSLEAASNTEAFF
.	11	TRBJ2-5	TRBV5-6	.	TGTGCCAGCAGCCGCCCCGAGGCCCAGTACTTC	CASSRPEAQYF
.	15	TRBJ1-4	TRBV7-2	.	TGTGCCAGCAGCTTAGATGGACAAGCTAATGAAAAACTGTTTTTT	CASSLDGQANEKLFF
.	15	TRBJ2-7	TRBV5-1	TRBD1	TGCGCCAGCAGCACTTGGACAGGGGCTGCCTACGAGCAGTACTTC	CASSTWTGAAYEQYF
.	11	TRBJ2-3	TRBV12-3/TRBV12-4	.	TGTGCCAGCAGTTGGGGGAGTACGCAGTATTTT	CASSWGSTQYF
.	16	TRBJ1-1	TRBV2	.	TGTGCCAGCAGTGTGTATGGGCAGGCCTACAACACTGAAGCTTTCTTT	CASSVYGQAYNTEAFF
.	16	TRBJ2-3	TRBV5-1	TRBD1	TGCGCCAGCAGCTTGCCCAACAGGGGGCAGGCAGATACGCAGTATTTT	CASSLPNRGQADTQYF
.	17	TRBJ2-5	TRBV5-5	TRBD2	TGTGCCAGCAGCTTGAGAATAGCGGGAACGAGCGTAGAGACCCAGTACTTC	CASSLRIAGTSVETQYF
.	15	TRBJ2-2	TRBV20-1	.	TGCAGTGCTAGCGCACCCGCTTCCTACACCGGGGAGCTGTTTTTT	CSASAPASYTGELFF
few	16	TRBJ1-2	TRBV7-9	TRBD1	TGTGCCAGCAGCTCTCAAGTCAGGGACAGGCATTATGGCTACACCTTC	CASSSQVRDRHYGYTF
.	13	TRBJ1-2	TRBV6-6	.	TGTGCCACCTCACAGGGCCCGGGCTATGGCTACACCTTC	CATSQGPGYGYTF
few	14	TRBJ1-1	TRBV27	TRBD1	TGTGCCAGCAGTAACAGGGGAGGTGGCACTGAAGCTTTCTTT	CASSNRGGGTEAFF
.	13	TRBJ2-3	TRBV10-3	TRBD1	TGTGCCATCAGTAACAGGGGTGGAGATACGCAGTATTTT	CAISNRGGDTQYF
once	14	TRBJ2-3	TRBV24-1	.	TGTGCCACCAGTGCAACAGATAGCACAGATACGCAGTATTTT	CATSATDSTDTQYF
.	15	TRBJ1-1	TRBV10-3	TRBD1	TGTGCCATCCGAGCGGACAGGAGGAGTACCACTGAAGCTTTCTTT	CAIRADRRSTTEAFF
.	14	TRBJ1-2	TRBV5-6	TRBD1	TGTGCCAGCAGCTCTACAGGGGGCCTGAATGGCTACACCTTC	CASSSTGGLNGYTF
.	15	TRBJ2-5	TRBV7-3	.	TGTGCCAGCAGCACCCTGGGGGCGGAAGGCGAGACCCAGTACTTC	CASSTLGAEGETQYF
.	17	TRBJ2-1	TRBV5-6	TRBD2	TGTGCCAGCAGCTTGGCGCCTAGCGGGAGGGTCCACAATGAGCAGTTCTTC	CASSLAPSGRVHNEQFF
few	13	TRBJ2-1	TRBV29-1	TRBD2	TGCAGCTACCGCGGGAGCTCCTACAATGAGCAGTTCTTC	CSYRGSSYNEQFF